The sequence of this T cell receptor beta chain was determined in a study of blood T cell repertoires in COVID-19. Germline V CDR1 and CDR2: SNHLY, FYNNEI. There are 13 residues in the CDR3. The J segment lost 5 bases and the V segment lost 11 bases, leaving 5 bases of the junction unmatched. Sequenced by immunoSEQ multiplex PCR; TCRdb stores in-frame clones only, minus some. The table has some 180,000 clones, 80% seen once; the top ten hold under 15%. This clone was seen a few times. The J gene is TRBJ1-6, the V gene TRBV2, with 8 bases lining up with TRBD1. The origin of this receptor is a man aged 55 to 69 who had been exposed to COVID-19. Specimen: PBMCs or T cells enriched from blood (not recorded which). CDR3 DNA: TGTGCCGGACAGGGCGGGGATAATTCACCCCTCCACTTT. This translates into CAGQGGDNSPLHF.